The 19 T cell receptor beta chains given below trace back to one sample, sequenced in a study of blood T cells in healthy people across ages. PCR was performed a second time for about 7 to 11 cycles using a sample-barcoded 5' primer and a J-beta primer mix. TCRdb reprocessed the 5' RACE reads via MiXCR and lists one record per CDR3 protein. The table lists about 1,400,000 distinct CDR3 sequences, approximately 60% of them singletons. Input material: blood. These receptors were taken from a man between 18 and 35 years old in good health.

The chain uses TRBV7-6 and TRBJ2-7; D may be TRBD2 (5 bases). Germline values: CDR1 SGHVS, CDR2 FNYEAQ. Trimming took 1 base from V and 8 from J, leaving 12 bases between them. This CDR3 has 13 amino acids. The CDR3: CASSLGGREKQYF. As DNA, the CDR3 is TGTGCCAGCAGCTTAGGGGGTCGGGAAAAGCAGTACTTC.

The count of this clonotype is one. CDR3 in amino acids: CASSLGHLASGYTF. The CDR3 nucleotides read TGTGCCAGCAGCTTAGGACATCTTGCTAGTGGCTACACCTTC. The genes are TRBV7-2 and TRBJ1-2; D remains unclear. In germline, CDR1 is SGHTA, CDR2 FQGNSA. The CDR3 length is 14 residues. The V gene lost 1 base and the J gene lost 7 bases, with 13 bases spanning the gap.

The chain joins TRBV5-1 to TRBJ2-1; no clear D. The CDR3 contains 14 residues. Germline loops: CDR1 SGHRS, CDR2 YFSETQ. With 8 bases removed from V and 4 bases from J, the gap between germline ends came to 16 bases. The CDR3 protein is CASSSVFGYNEQFF. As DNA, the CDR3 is TGCGCCAGTTCTAGTGTTTTCGGTTACAATGAGCAGTTCTTC.

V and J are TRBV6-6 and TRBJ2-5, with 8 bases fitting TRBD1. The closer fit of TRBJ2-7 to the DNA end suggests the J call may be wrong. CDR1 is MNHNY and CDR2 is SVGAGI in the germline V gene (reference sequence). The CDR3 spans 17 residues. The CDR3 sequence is CASSLSGGAGGAYEQYF. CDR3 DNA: TGTGCCAGCAGTCTCTCAGGGGGCGCCGGTGGCGCCTACGAGCAGTACTTC.

The CDR3 here is CASSQGYRGSYNEQFF. CDR3 in DNA: TGTGCCAGCAGCCAAGGTTACAGGGGATCCTACAATGAGCAGTTCTTC. The chain uses TRBV16 and TRBJ2-1; TRBD1 matches 7 bases. The CDR3 sequence is 16 residues long. CDR1 is KGHSY, CDR2 FQNENV, per germline. The J segment lost 1 base and the V segment lost 2 bases, leaving 5 bases of the junction unmatched. Based on the CDR3 plus reference TRBV16 and TRBJ2-1, the full variable domain is GEEVAQTPKHLVRGEGQKAKLYCAPIKGHSYVFWYQQVLKNEFKFLISFQNENVFDETGMPKERFSAKCLPNSPCSLEIQATKLEDSAVYFCASSQGYRGSYNEQFFGPGTRLTVL.

The CDR3 coding sequence is TGTGCCAGCAGGGAACCGGGACAGGGTGGAGATACGCAGTATTTT. Translation gives CASREPGQGGDTQYF. The chain has TRBV9 and TRBJ2-3; 9 nucleotides match TRBD1. The CDR3 runs 15 residues. CDR1 SGDLS and CDR2 YYNGEE come from the germline V gene. J lost 5 bases, V lost 5 bases, and 9 bases had no gene match.

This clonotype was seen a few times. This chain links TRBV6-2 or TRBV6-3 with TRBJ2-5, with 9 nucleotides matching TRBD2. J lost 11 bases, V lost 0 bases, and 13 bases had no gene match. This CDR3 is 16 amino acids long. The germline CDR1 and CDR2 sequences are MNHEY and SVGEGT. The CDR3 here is CASSYSPLRGGVEQYF. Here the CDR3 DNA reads TGTGCCAGCAGTTACTCGCCCCTGCGGGGGGGCGTTGAGCAGTACTTC.

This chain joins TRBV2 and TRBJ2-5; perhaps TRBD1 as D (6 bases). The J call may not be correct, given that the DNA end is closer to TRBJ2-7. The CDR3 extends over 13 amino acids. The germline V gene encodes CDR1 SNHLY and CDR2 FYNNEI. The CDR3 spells CASRPPGTYEQYF. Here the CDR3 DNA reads TGTGCCAGCAGGCCCCCCGGGACATACGAGCAGTACTTC.

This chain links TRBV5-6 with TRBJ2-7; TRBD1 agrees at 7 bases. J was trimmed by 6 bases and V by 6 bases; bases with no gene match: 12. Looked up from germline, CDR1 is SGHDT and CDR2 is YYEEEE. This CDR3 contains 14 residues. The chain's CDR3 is CASKPTTGLGEQYF. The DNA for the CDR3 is TGTGCCAGCAAACCCACGACAGGGTTGGGCGAGCAGTACTTC.

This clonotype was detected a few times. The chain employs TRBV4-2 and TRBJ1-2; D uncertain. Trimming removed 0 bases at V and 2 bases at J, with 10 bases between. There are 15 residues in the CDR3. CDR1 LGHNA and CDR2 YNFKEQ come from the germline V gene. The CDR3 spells CASSQEWQANYGYTF. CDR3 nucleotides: TGTGCCAGCAGCCAAGAATGGCAGGCGAACTATGGCTACACCTTC.

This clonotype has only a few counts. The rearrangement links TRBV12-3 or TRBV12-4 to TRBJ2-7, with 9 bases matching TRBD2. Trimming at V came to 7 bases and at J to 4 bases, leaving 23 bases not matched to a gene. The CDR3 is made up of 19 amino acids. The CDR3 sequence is CASTLGDLAAGGKVYEQYF. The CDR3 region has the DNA TGTGCCAGCACCCTGGGAGATTTAGCAGCGGGAGGAAAAGTGTACGAGCAGTACTTC.

In DNA, the CDR3 is TGCGCCAGCAGCCAGGGGGCAGGGGCTAGCAATCAGCCCCAGCATTTT. Its protein is CASSQGAGASNQPQHF. The chain uses TRBV4-1 and TRBJ1-5, with D possibly TRBD1 on 6 matching bases. The CDR3 length is 16 residues. Trimming took 3 bases from V and 0 from J, leaving 12 bases between them. CDR1 and CDR2 from the germline V gene are MGHRA and YSYEKL.

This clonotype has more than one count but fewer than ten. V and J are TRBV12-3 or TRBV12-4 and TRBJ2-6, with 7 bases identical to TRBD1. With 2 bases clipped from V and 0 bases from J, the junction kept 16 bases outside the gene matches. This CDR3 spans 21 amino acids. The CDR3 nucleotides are TGTGCCAGCAGTTTACTCTTCACGGACAGGCCTCGCAACTCTGGGGCCAACGTCCTGACTTTC. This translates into CASSLLFTDRPRNSGANVLTF.

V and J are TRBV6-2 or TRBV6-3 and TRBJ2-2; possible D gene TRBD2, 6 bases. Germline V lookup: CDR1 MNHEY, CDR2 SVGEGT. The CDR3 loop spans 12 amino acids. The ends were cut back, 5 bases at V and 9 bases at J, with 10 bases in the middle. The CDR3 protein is CASSGGSRELFF. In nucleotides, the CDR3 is TGTGCCAGCAGTGGGGGGAGTAGGGAGCTGTTTTTT.

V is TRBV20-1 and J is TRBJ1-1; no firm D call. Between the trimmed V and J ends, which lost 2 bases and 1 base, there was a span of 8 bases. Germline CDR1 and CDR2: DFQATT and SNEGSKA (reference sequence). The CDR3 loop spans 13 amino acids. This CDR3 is CSARKFPNTEAFF. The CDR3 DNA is TGCAGTGCTAGAAAGTTCCCGAACACTGAAGCTTTCTTT.

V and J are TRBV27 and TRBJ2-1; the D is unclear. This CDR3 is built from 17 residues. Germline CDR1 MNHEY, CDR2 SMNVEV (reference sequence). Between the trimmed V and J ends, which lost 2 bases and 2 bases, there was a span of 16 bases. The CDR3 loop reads CASSLVNKVRAYNEQFF. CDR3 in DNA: TGTGCCAGCAGTTTAGTCAACAAGGTCCGGGCCTACAATGAGCAGTTCTTC.

The CDR3 sequence: CASSEEGSYNEQFF. The CDR3 DNA reads TGTGCCAGCAGTGAGGAAGGGTCCTACAATGAGCAGTTCTTC. The chain couples TRBV6-1 to TRBJ2-1; D is uncertain. The CDR3 runs 14 residues. Between the trimmed V and J ends, which lost 3 bases and 1 base, there was a span of 7 bases. Germline V gene sequence: CDR1 MNHNS, CDR2 SASEGT.

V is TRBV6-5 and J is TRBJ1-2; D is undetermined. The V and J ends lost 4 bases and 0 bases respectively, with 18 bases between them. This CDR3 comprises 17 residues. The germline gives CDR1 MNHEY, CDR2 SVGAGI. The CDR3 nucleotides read TGTGCCAGCAGTTTGGGTCAGCAAGTACATCCTAACTATGGCTACACCTTC. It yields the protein CASSLGQQVHPNYGYTF.

CDR3 nucleotides: TGTGCCAGCAGTCCGGCCAGGGGATCTAACGAGCAGTACTTC. This encodes CASSPARGSNEQYF. This chain joins TRBV6-2 or TRBV6-3 and TRBJ2-7, with D maybe TRBD1 (6 bases). Trimming removed 5 bases from V and 5 bases from J, with 16 bases in between. The CDR3 runs to 14 residues. The germline gives CDR1 MNHEY, CDR2 SVGEGT.